These 28 T cell receptor beta chains were all obtained from the same sample, sequenced in a study of T cells in localized non-small cell lung cancer. The repertoire was sequenced with immunoSEQ multiplex PCR; TCRdb's copy has only in-frame clones and lacks some. This sample has 27,000 or so clones, with around 83% found just once. Specimen: peripheral blood, collected before any cancer treatment. The receptor set was obtained from a woman aged 40 to 75 with stage I lung adenocarcinoma.

The chain is built from TRBV6-5 and TRBJ2-3; perhaps TRBD1 as D (6 bases). CDR3 size: 14 residues. CDR1 and CDR2 (germline): MNHEY, SVGAGI. The ends were cut back, 7 bases at V and 5 bases at J, with 16 bases in the middle. This chain's CDR3 is CASTTGYIGDTQYF. CDR3 bases: TGTGCCAGCACCACAGGGTACATTGGAGATACGCAGTATTTT.

The CDR3, as DNA: TGTGCCAGCAGCCTACGGGGACAGGGTGGAGAGCAGTACTTC. The encoded protein is CASSLRGQGGEQYF. The chain carries TRBV6-5 and TRBJ2-7, with 9 bases identical to TRBD1. V lost 6 bases to trimming and J lost 7 bases; unmatched junction nucleotides: 10. The CDR3 totals 14 residues. The germline gives CDR1 MNHEY, CDR2 SVGAGI.

J is TRBJ2-7 and V is TRBV10-3; D uncertain. The germline V gene has CDR1 ENHRY and CDR2 SYGVKD. V dropped 8 bases and J dropped 0 bases, with 14 bases sitting between them. The CDR3 is made up of 14 amino acids. Here the CDR3 reads CAIGRTADSYEQYF. CDR3 coding DNA: TGTGCCATCGGCCGGACGGCAGACTCCTACGAGCAGTACTTC.

The rearrangement joins TRBV6-5 to TRBJ1-4; D not certain. This CDR3 has 11 residues. Trimming stripped 5 bases from V and 8 bases from J, with 6 bases between. Per the germline V gene, CDR1 is MNHEY and CDR2 is SVGAGI. The DNA for the CDR3 is TGTGCCAGCAGTCCGGGGGAAAAACTGTTTTTT. This sequence encodes CASSPGEKLFF.

This clone has a single count. J is TRBJ1-2 and V is TRBV19; 10 bases match TRBD1. CDR3 length equals 14 residues. The trim removed 6 bases at V and 5 bases at J, leaving 6 bases unmatched. The germline V gene encodes CDR1 LNHDA and CDR2 SQIVND (reference sequence). This CDR3 reads CASREGQGKYGYTF. CDR3 sequence (DNA): TGTGCCAGTAGGGAGGGACAGGGGAAGTATGGCTACACCTTC.

This rearrangement joins TRBV30 to TRBJ1-6, with TRBD1 identical over 7 bases. Trimming removed 8 bases from V and 7 bases from J; junction bases left unmatched: 8. CDR1 is GTSNPN, CDR2 SVGIG, per germline (reference sequence). CDR3 size: 13 residues. As DNA, the CDR3 is TGTGCCCTGACACAGGGGTTGAATTCACCCCTCCACTTT. Protein: CALTQGLNSPLHF. The full variable domain, in which reference TRBV30 and TRBJ1-6 provide the parts outside the CDR3, is SQTIHQWPATLVQPVGSPLSLECTVEGTSNPNLYWYRQAAGRGLQLLFYSVGIGQISSEVPQNLSASRPQDRQFILSSKKLLLSDSGFYLCALTQGLNSPLHFGNGTRLTVT.

The V call is TRBV9, the J call TRBJ2-1, with 7 bases fitting TRBD1. The CDR3 runs 14 residues. Losses at the gene ends were 4 bases for V and 2 bases for J; bases not matched to a gene: 3. CDR1 is SGDLS and CDR2 is YYNGEE in the germline V gene. The CDR3 reads CASSPTGTYNEQFF. The CDR3 DNA reads as TGTGCCAGCAGCCCGACAGGGACCTACAATGAGCAGTTCTTC. Complete variable domain (other parts from reference TRBV9 and TRBJ2-1): DSGVTQTPKHLITATGQRVTLRCSPRSGDLSVYWYQQSLDQGLQFLIQYYNGEERAKGNILERFSAQQFPDLHSELNLSSLELGDSALYFCASSPTGTYNEQFFGPGTRLTVL.

The gene calls are TRBV14 and TRBJ1-2; possible D gene TRBD1, 5 bases. Deletions cut 0 bases from V and 4 bases from J, with 18 bases between. This CDR3 has 17 residues. The germline V gene encodes CDR1 SGHDN and CDR2 FVKESK. This chain's CDR3 is CASSQDRGTALAYGYTF. DNA for the CDR3: TGTGCCAGCAGCCAAGATCGAGGGACGGCGTTAGCCTATGGCTACACCTTC.

The V and J genes are TRBV18 and TRBJ1-2, with D possibly matching TRBD1 (6 bases). The CDR3 consists of 15 residues. V lost 3 bases and J 8 bases, leaving 19 bases between the germline ends. CDR1 is KGHSH and CDR2 is LQKENI in the germline V gene. In DNA, the CDR3 is TGTGCCAGCTCACCGGAGGGGGACTTGATGGCGGGCTACACCTTC. It codes for CASSPEGDLMAGYTF.

This rearrangement joins TRBV7-8 to TRBJ2-5; 7 positions agree with TRBD1. The CDR3 is 14 residues long. Germline-derived CDR1 and CDR2 are SGHVS and FQNEAQ. Trimming at V came to 4 bases and at J to 4 bases, leaving 6 bases not matched to a gene. This CDR3 is CASSSSGQLETQYF. CDR3 coding DNA: TGTGCCAGCAGCTCGTCGGGACAGCTAGAGACCCAGTACTTC.

In this sample, this clone turned up a few times. This chain uses TRBV7-9 with TRBJ1-4; D not certain. CDR1 and CDR2 from the germline V gene are SEHNR and FQNEAQ (reference sequence). Trimming took 2 bases from V and 8 from J, leaving 9 bases between them. The length of the CDR3 is 13 residues. The CDR3 DNA follows: TGTGCCAGCAGCTTACAGGTCGGGGAAAAACTGTTTTTT. Translating it yields CASSLQVGEKLFF.

The chain is built from TRBV11-2 and TRBJ1-4; a possible D gene is TRBD1 (6 bases). The germline CDR1 and CDR2 sequences are SGHAT and FQNNGV. The ends were cut back, 5 bases at V and 0 bases at J, with 13 bases in the middle. The CDR3 is 16 amino acids. This chain's CDR3 is CASSPRGQSTNEKLFF. The CDR3 DNA reads TGTGCCAGCAGCCCCCGCGGACAGTCAACTAATGAAAAACTGTTTTTT.

The gene calls are TRBV27 and TRBJ1-6; TRBD1 matches 9 bases. The length of the CDR3 is 16 residues. Germline-derived CDR1 and CDR2 are MNHEY and SMNVEV (reference sequence). The J segment lost 7 bases and the V segment lost 6 bases, leaving 10 bases of the junction unmatched. CDR3 region: CASRGGVGQGNSPLHF. CDR3 nucleotides: TGTGCCAGCAGAGGTGGAGTGGGACAGGGAAATTCACCCCTCCACTTT.

This chain links TRBV11-2 with TRBJ2-1; D is perhaps TRBD1 or TRBD2 (6 bases each). Trimming pared 3 bases from V and 8 bases from J, leaving 11 bases between. Germline V lookup: CDR1 SGHAT, CDR2 FQNNGV. CDR3 length: 13 residues. CDR3 DNA sequence: TGTGCCAGCAGCTTGGGGGGCCGGGATGAGCAGTTCTTC. This sequence encodes CASSLGGRDEQFF.

The V gene is TRBV29-1, the J gene TRBJ1-2; 9 nucleotides agree with TRBD1. CDR3 size: 16 residues. Trimming cost V 4 bases and J 6 bases; bases outside gene matches: 15. CDR1 and CDR2 (germline): SQVTM, ANQGSEA. Written as DNA, the CDR3 is TGCAGCGTTGGGCGTGGAAACAGGGGGCTACGAGATGGCTACACCTTC. Encoded protein: CSVGRGNRGLRDGYTF. Looking up the rest from reference TRBV29-1 and TRBJ1-2 gives the full variable domain: SAVISQKPSRDICQRGTSLTIQCQVDSQVTMMFWYRQQPGQSLTLIATANQGSEATYESGFVIDKFPISRPNLTFSTLTVSNMSPEDSSIYLCSVGRGNRGLRDGYTFGSGTRLTVV.

The V call is TRBV11-2, the J call TRBJ2-5; possibly TRBD1 for D (6 bases). The CDR3 loop spans 14 amino acids. The V end was cut by 5 bases, the J end by 5 bases, with 15 bases between. Germline lookup yields CDR1 SGHAT and CDR2 FQNNGV. This CDR3 reads CASSGQGLRETQYF. The CDR3 nucleotides read TGTGCCAGCAGCGGCCAGGGGTTAAGGGAGACCCAGTACTTC. The full variable domain, rest sourced from reference TRBV11-2 and TRBJ2-5, is EAGVAQSPRYKIIEKRQSVAFWCNPISGHATLYWYQQILGQGPKLLIQFQNNGVVDDSQLPKDRFSAERLKGVDSTLKIQPAKLEDSAVYLCASSGQGLRETQYFGPGTRLLVL.

The V gene is TRBV6-5, the J gene TRBJ1-1; D is perhaps TRBD1 (5 bases). CDR1 is MNHEY and CDR2 is SVGAGI in the germline V gene. V shed 6 bases and J shed 1 base, with 9 bases lying between them. The CDR3 totals 13 residues. The CDR3 DNA reads as TGTGCCAGCAGGAGGGGAAAGAACACTGAAGCTTTCTTT. This gives the protein CASRRGKNTEAFF.

The gene calls are TRBV9 and TRBJ2-3; D gene unclear. CDR1 and CDR2 (germline): SGDLS, YYNGEE. Between the trimmed V and J ends, which lost 4 bases and 0 bases, there was a span of 6 bases. The CDR3 contains 13 residues. In DNA, the CDR3 is TGTGCCAGCAGCCAGGATAGCACAGATACGCAGTATTTT. Translated: CASSQDSTDTQYF.

Remarks on this clone: At the DNA level, this CDR3 is encoded by other sequences in the same sample as well. V gene TRBV29-1 combines with J gene TRBJ1-2; D gene unclear. The CDR3 contains 12 residues. The germline V gene encodes CDR1 SQVTM and CDR2 ANQGSEA. Between the trimmed V and J ends, which lost 4 bases and 2 bases, there was a span of 8 bases. CDR3 protein: CSVGSSNYGYTF. The CDR3 region has the DNA TGCAGCGTTGGGAGTTCAAACTATGGCTACACCTTC.

This clone was picked up a small number of times. This chain uses TRBV5-6 with TRBJ2-5, with TRBD1 identical over 10 bases. Germline-derived CDR1 and CDR2 are SGHDT and YYEEEE. The CDR3 length is 18 residues. The V gene end was trimmed by 0 bases and the J gene end by 3 bases; junction bases not matched to a gene: 11. The CDR3 sequence is CASSLAGAGTGVEETQYF. DNA for the CDR3: TGTGCCAGCAGCTTGGCCGGTGCCGGGACAGGGGTAGAAGAGACCCAGTACTTC.

The chain uses TRBV7-3 and TRBJ2-2; D gene unclear. The CDR3 length is 13 residues. V shed 4 bases and J shed 1 base, with 4 bases lying between them. Germline V gene sequence: CDR1 SGHTA, CDR2 FQGTGA. CDR3 bases: TGTGCCAGCAGCTCGAGGAACACCGGGGAGCTGTTTTTT. Its protein product is CASSSRNTGELFF.

The genes are TRBV5-6 and TRBJ2-1; D is tentatively TRBD1 or TRBD2 (6 bases each). The CDR3 covers 13 residues. V lost 2 bases, J lost 10 bases, and 13 bases lay in between. The V gene's germline CDR1 is SGHDT and CDR2 YYEEEE. The chain's CDR3 is CASSFTGRREQFF. The DNA for the CDR3 is TGTGCCAGCAGCTTCACAGGGAGGCGGGAGCAGTTCTTC. The full variable domain, rest sourced from reference TRBV5-6 and TRBJ2-1, is DAGVTQSPTHLIKTRGQQVTLRCSPKSGHDTVSWYQQALGQGPQFIFQYYEEEERQRGNFPDRFSGHQFPNYSSELNVNALLLGDSALYLCASSFTGRREQFFGPGTRLTVL.

The rearrangement links TRBV4-3 to TRBJ1-5; 10 nucleotides align to TRBD1. The germline V gene has CDR1 LGHNA and CDR2 YSLEER. The CDR3 has 15 amino acids. Trimming cost V 2 bases and J 5 bases; bases outside gene matches: 3. CDR3 DNA sequence: TGCGCCAGCAGCCAATTTGGACAGGGGGATCAGCCCCAGCATTTT. Residues: CASSQFGQGDQPQHF.

The chain combines TRBV15 with TRBJ1-2, with 10 bases aligning to TRBD1. The CDR3 length is 15 residues. V was pared by 3 bases and J by 2 bases, with 3 bases of the junction left unmatched. CDR1 is LNHNV, CDR2 YYDKDF, per germline (reference sequence). The CDR3 loop reads CATSSDRGRNYGYTF. CDR3 in DNA: TGTGCCACCAGCAGTGACAGGGGGCGCAACTATGGCTACACCTTC.

This clone is judged medium-sized. The chain has TRBV27 and TRBJ1-5, with no clear D. This CDR3 has 12 residues. Germline V gene lookup returns CDR1 MNHEY and CDR2 SMNVEV (reference sequence). Trimming left V 4 bases short and J 2 bases short, with 3 bases between. The CDR3 DNA sequence: TGTGCCAGCAGTTCCGGCAATCAGCCCCAGCATTTT. Translated, it gives CASSSGNQPQHF.

This rearrangement joins TRBV19 to TRBJ1-3, with no clear D. This CDR3 is built from 11 residues. Per germline, CDR1 LNHDA and CDR2 SQIVND (reference sequence). The ends were cut back, 5 bases at V and 9 bases at J, with 8 bases in the middle. CDR3 sequence (DNA): TGTGCCAGTAGTCCAGGATTCACCATATATTTT. It yields the protein CASSPGFTIYF.

The chain has TRBV15 and TRBJ1-5; weak D call: TRBD1 (5 bases). Trimming cost V 0 bases and J 9 bases, with 12 bases left between them. The CDR3 spans 14 residues. Germline V gene sequence: CDR1 LNHNV, CDR2 YYDKDF (reference sequence). CDR3 amino acids: CATSRDRGPWPQHF. As DNA, the CDR3 is TGTGCCACCAGCAGAGATAGGGGACCTTGGCCCCAGCATTTT.

The chain employs TRBV5-1 and TRBJ1-5, with TRBD1 matching 8 bases. This CDR3 comprises 18 residues. CDR1 SGHRS and CDR2 YFSETQ come from the germline V gene. J gave up 2 bases and V 2 bases, and 12 bases lay outside the gene matches. CDR3 DNA sequence: TGCGCCAGCAGCTTAGGAACAGGGGGGACTACTGGCAATCAGCCCCAGCATTTT. This translates into CASSLGTGGTTGNQPQHF. Full variable domain (outside the CDR3, taken from reference TRBV5-1 and TRBJ1-5): KAGVTQTPRYLIKTRGQQVTLSCSPISGHRSVSWYQQTPGQGLQFLFEYFSETQRNKGNFPGRFSGRQFSNSRSEMNVSTLELGDSALYLCASSLGTGGTTGNQPQHFGDGTRLSIL.